This T cell receptor beta chain derives from a study of blood T cell repertoires in COVID-19. This CDR3 spans 15 amino acids. Germline CDR1 MNHEY, CDR2 SVGAGI. Between the trimmed V and J ends, which lost 6 bases and 4 bases, there was a span of 18 bases. Libraries were prepared by immunoSEQ multiplex PCR; TCRdb keeps only in-frame clonotypes and omits some of them. The sample includes approximately 45,000 clones, around nine tenths of them seen just once. The sample holds one count of this clone. The TCR sequence derives from a man in his 70s with acute or convalescent COVID-19. This rearrangement joins TRBV6-5 to TRBJ1-2; maybe TRBD1 (5 bases). Sequenced input: peripheral blood. The CDR3 bases are TGTGCCAGCAGCTATATTACCAGAAGGGGCTATGGCTACACCTTC. It codes for CASSYITRRGYGYTF.